Shown below are 22 T cell receptor beta chains from a single sample sequenced in a study of CD8+ T cells in alopecia areata. Treatment defined: oral pan-JAK inhibitor, 5-10 mg twice daily. In each case, RNA was isolated and then reverse transcribed into cDNA as the sequencing template. Profiled with immunoSEQ multiplex PCR; TCRdb holds only in-frame clones, not every one. This table has fewer than 250,000 clones, roughly two fifths appearing once. The source was CD4+ T cells sorted from blood, collected around week 31, from a patient treated with tofacitinib. The receptors come from a human donor with alopecia areata.

A few counts support this clone. V and J are TRBV5-1 and TRBJ2-1; the match to TRBD2 covers 10 bases. The germline gives CDR1 SGHRS, CDR2 YFSETQ. V shed 0 bases and J 7 bases; nucleotides not matched to a gene: 4. The CDR3 length is 15 residues. The CDR3 DNA reads as TGCGCCAGCAGCTTGGCACTAGCGGGGTGGAATGAGCAGTTCTTC. It yields the protein CASSLALAGWNEQFF.

This CDR3 reads CASSQAPGLDQPQHF. CDR3 bases: TGTGCCAGCAGCCAAGCTCCTGGTTTGGATCAGCCCCAGCATTTT. The genes are TRBV4-2 and TRBJ1-5; D call uncertain. V lost 1 base and J lost 5, with 12 bases in between. Germline V gene data show CDR1 as LGHNA and CDR2 as YNFKEQ. The length of the CDR3 is 15 residues.

V usage is TRBV9 and J usage is TRBJ1-4, with a tentative D call TRBD1 (5 bases). Germline V gene data show CDR1 as SGDLS and CDR2 as YYNGEE. V lost 3 bases and J lost 0, with 12 bases in between. This CDR3 is 16 amino acids long. DNA for the CDR3: TGTGCCAGCAGCGGATGGGGCACCGCAACTAATGAAAAACTGTTTTTT. Its protein is CASSGWGTATNEKLFF. The whole variable domain, remainder taken from reference TRBV9 and TRBJ1-4, is DSGVTQTPKHLITATGQRVTLRCSPRSGDLSVYWYQQSLDQGLQFLIQYYNGEERAKGNILERFSAQQFPDLHSELNLSSLELGDSALYFCASSGWGTATNEKLFFGSGTQLSVL.

The sample holds one count of this clone. V is TRBV18 and J is TRBJ2-7; D not resolved. CDR1 KGHSH and CDR2 LQKENI come from the germline V gene. V lost 3 bases to trimming and J lost 0 bases, with 12 bases between them. CDR3 length: 15 residues. Written as DNA, the CDR3 is TGTGCCAGCTCACCTCACCTCAGGAACTCCTACGAGCAGTACTTC. Amino acid sequence: CASSPHLRNSYEQYF.

This chain connects TRBV25-1 to TRBJ2-2, with TRBD1 identical over 10 bases. V was pared by 6 bases and J by 7 bases, with 5 bases of the junction left unmatched. The CDR3 is 14 residues long. CDR1 and CDR2 from the germline V gene are MGHDK and SYGVNS. The CDR3 DNA sequence: TGTGCCAGCAGGGGACAGGGGCGTGGCGGGGAGCTGTTTTTT. Protein sequence: CASRGQGRGGELFF. Based on the CDR3 plus reference TRBV25-1 and TRBJ2-2, the full variable domain is EADIYQTPRYLVIGTGKKITLECSQTMGHDKMYWYQQDPGMELHLIHYSYGVNSTEKGDLSSESTVSRIRTEHFPLTLESARPSHTSQYLCASRGQGRGGELFFGEGSRLTVL.

V usage is TRBV5-1 and J usage is TRBJ2-7; possibly TRBD1 for D (5 bases). The CDR3 is made up of 14 amino acids. With 2 bases removed from V and 3 bases from J, the gap between germline ends came to 12 bases. Per germline, CDR1 SGHRS and CDR2 YFSETQ. CDR3 DNA: TGCGCCAGCAGCTTCGGTCAGCAGGGCTACGAGCAGTACTTC. Amino acids: CASSFGQQGYEQYF.

The gene calls are TRBV5-1 and TRBJ1-2; perhaps TRBD1 as D (6 bases). V lost 4 bases to trimming and J lost 4 bases, with 14 bases between them. Germline CDR1 reads SGHRS; CDR2 reads YFSETQ. The CDR3 consists of 14 residues. The CDR3 spells CASSTRQESYGYTF. The CDR3 nucleotides are TGCGCCAGCAGCACGAGACAGGAGAGCTATGGCTACACCTTC. Complete variable domain (other parts from reference TRBV5-1 and TRBJ1-2): KAGVTQTPRYLIKTRGQQVTLSCSPISGHRSVSWYQQTPGQGLQFLFEYFSETQRNKGNFPGRFSGRQFSNSRSEMNVSTLELGDSALYLCASSTRQESYGYTFGSGTRLTVV.

The V and J genes are TRBV6-5 and TRBJ2-7; no definite D call. This CDR3 region has 15 residues. Trimming cost V 0 bases and J 1 base, with 10 bases left between them. Germline V gene sequence: CDR1 MNHEY, CDR2 SVGAGI. CDR3 DNA: TGTGCCAGCAGTTACTCCCCCAGGTCGTCCTACGAGCAGTACTTC. As protein: CASSYSPRSSYEQYF.

This clone occurred a few times. CDR3 coding DNA: TGTGCCATCAGTGAGACAGGACCTCCCTACGAGCAGTACTTC. Amino acids: CAISETGPPYEQYF. The chain uses TRBV10-3 and TRBJ2-7, with TRBD1 as a possible D gene (5 bases). CDR3 length equals 14 residues. The V gene's germline CDR1 is ENHRY and CDR2 SYGVKD. V lost 2 bases, J lost 2 bases, and 10 bases lay in between.

This chain links TRBV30 with TRBJ1-2; D unclear. CDR3 length: 15 amino acids. V was cut by 3 bases and J by 1 base, with 15 bases left in between. Germline values: CDR1 GTSNPN, CDR2 SVGIG (reference sequence). CDR3 sequence reads: CAWRSGPDLNYGYTF. The DNA for the CDR3 is TGTGCCTGGAGGTCCGGGCCCGACCTTAACTATGGCTACACCTTC.

The rearrangement uses TRBV10-3 and TRBJ2-5, with TRBD1 matching 7 bases. This CDR3 spans 16 amino acids. V dropped 1 base and J dropped 0; count of bases not matched to a gene: 5. Germline V lookup: CDR1 ENHRY, CDR2 SYGVKD. The CDR3, as DNA: TGTGCCATCAGTGAGTTGGACAGGCTGTACCAAGAGACCCAGTACTTC. Translation: CAISELDRLYQETQYF.

This chain uses TRBV30 with TRBJ2-4, with D maybe TRBD2 (7 bases). The germline V and J ends were trimmed by 0 bases and 0 bases, with 12 bases remaining between them. Germline V gives CDR1 GTSNPN, CDR2 SVGIG (reference sequence). This CDR3 is 16 amino acids long. CDR3 sequence: CAWSVRGALAKNIQYF. CDR3 nucleotides: TGTGCCTGGAGTGTACGGGGGGCTCTAGCCAAAAACATTCAGTACTTC.

This clone has just one count. V gene TRBV30 combines with J gene TRBJ1-3; 9 bases align to TRBD1. The CDR3 is 16 amino acids. Germline trimming cut 5 bases from V and 5 bases from J; bases unmatched to any gene: 13. Germline V lookup: CDR1 GTSNPN, CDR2 SVGIG (reference sequence). DNA of the CDR3: TGTGCCTGGGAGCCGGGACAGGGATTGTTGCGAAACACCATATATTTT. The encoded protein is CAWEPGQGLLRNTIYF. Filled out from reference TRBV30 and TRBJ1-3, the complete variable domain reads SQTIHQWPATLVQPVGSPLSLECTVEGTSNPNLYWYRQAAGRGLQLLFYSVGIGQISSEVPQNLSASRPQDRQFILSSKKLLLSDSGFYLCAWEPGQGLLRNTIYFGEGSWLTVV.

The chain has TRBV18 and TRBJ2-3, with 10 bases aligning to TRBD1. The germline CDR1 and CDR2 sequences are KGHSH and LQKENI. The V segment lost 4 bases and the J segment 2 bases; nucleotides outside the gene matches: 6. CDR3 length: 16 amino acids. For the CDR3, the DNA is TGTGCCAGCTCACGGACAGGGGGGATCTCCACAGATACGCAGTATTTT. Its translation is CASSRTGGISTDTQYF.

The chain combines TRBV6-1 with TRBJ1-6, with unresolved D. This CDR3 comprises 15 residues. Looked up from germline, CDR1 is MNHNS and CDR2 is SASEGT. Trimming stripped 5 bases from V and 0 bases from J, with 8 bases between. The CDR3 DNA sequence: TGTGCCAGCAGTCAGGCAAGCTCCTATAATTCACCCCTCCACTTT. It encodes CASSQASSYNSPLHF.

This clone was seen a handful of times. The CDR3 DNA is TGTGCCAGCAGCTTAGCGGTGGCGAGAAGCTATGGCTACACCTTC. This sequence encodes CASSLAVARSYGYTF. The chain is built from TRBV11-2 and TRBJ1-2, with D uncertain. Germline values: CDR1 SGHAT, CDR2 FQNNGV. The CDR3 has 15 residues. V shed 1 base and J shed 4 bases, with 13 bases lying between them.

The table lists this clone with a few counts. The chain carries TRBV7-2 and TRBJ2-1; TRBD1 might be the D (5 bases). The ends were cut back, 7 bases at V and 5 bases at J, with 12 bases in the middle. Germline loops: CDR1 SGHTA, CDR2 FQGNSA. CDR3 length: 13 residues. This CDR3 is CASTLGPDNEQFF. The CDR3 DNA follows: TGTGCCAGCACCCTGGGGCCTGACAATGAGCAGTTCTTC.

The chain has TRBV15 and TRBJ2-7; 9 nucleotides line up with TRBD1. Per the germline V gene, CDR1 is LNHNV and CDR2 is YYDKDF (reference sequence). This CDR3 has 15 residues. After removal of 3 bases from V and 6 bases from J, the junction contained 9 bases not matched to a gene. The CDR3 DNA reads as TGTGCCACCAGCAGCCGGGGACAGGGACGACGCGAGCAGTACTTC. It is translated as CATSSRGQGRREQYF.

The chain employs TRBV5-4 and TRBJ1-6; D is undetermined. Germline-derived CDR1 and CDR2 are SGHNT and YYREEE (reference sequence). The CDR3 spans 16 residues. The V gene lost 0 bases and the J gene lost 2 bases, with 9 bases spanning the gap. The CDR3 bases are TGTGCCAGCAGCTTGGTAGGCCAGGCCTATAATTCACCCCTCCACTTT. Encoded protein: CASSLVGQAYNSPLHF. The full variable domain, completed using reference TRBV5-4 and TRBJ1-6, is ETGVTQSPTHLIKTRGQQVTLRCSSQSGHNTVSWYQQALGQGPQFIFQYYREEENGRGNFPPRFSGLQFPNYSSELNVNALELDDSALYLCASSLVGQAYNSPLHFGNGTRLTVT.

The chain carries TRBV5-4 and TRBJ2-1, with D unresolved. This CDR3 spans 14 amino acids. Germline loops: CDR1 SGHNT, CDR2 YYREEE (reference sequence). V was cut by 4 bases and J by 5 bases, with 13 bases left in between. CDR3 region: CASSPVGKNNEQFF. CDR3 nucleotides: TGTGCCAGCAGCCCGGTAGGGAAAAACAATGAGCAGTTCTTC.

The chain joins TRBV29-1 to TRBJ2-1; no firm D call. Trimming shortened V by 7 bases and J by 6 bases, and 10 bases separated the two germline ends. Germline CDR1 and CDR2: SQVTM and ANQGSEA. The CDR3 has 11 residues. The CDR3 DNA is TGCAGCGCAACCAGGTCCAATGAGCAGTTCTTC. It is translated as CSATRSNEQFF.

The chain uses TRBV27 and TRBJ1-6; TRBD1 matches 7 bases. V was pared by 5 bases and J by 7 bases, with 8 bases of the junction left unmatched. Germline assignment: CDR1 MNHEY and CDR2 SMNVEV (reference sequence). The CDR3 consists of 15 residues. In DNA form, the CDR3 reads TGTGCCAGCAGTATCGGGACAGTATACAATTCACCCCTCCACTTT. Translated, it gives CASSIGTVYNSPLHF.